Shown below are 18 T cell receptor beta chains from a single sample sequenced in a study of blood T cell repertoires in COVID-19. Data came from immunoSEQ multiplex PCR; TCRdb stores just in-frame clones and leaves some out. The sample has approximately 200,000 clones; 88% are singletons. Sequenced input: peripheral blood. These receptor sequences come from a man aged 25 to 40 with acute or convalescent COVID-19.

The chain uses TRBV6-5 and TRBJ2-7, with D maybe TRBD1 (5 bases). V was cut by 2 bases and J by 5 bases, with 13 bases left in between. In germline, CDR1 is MNHEY, CDR2 SVGAGI. CDR3 length: 14 amino acids. The CDR3 spells CASSYGAGSHEQYF. The CDR3 DNA reads as TGTGCCAGCAGTTACGGGGCAGGGTCCCACGAGCAGTACTTC.

The genes are TRBV6-4 and TRBJ1-1, with TRBD1 as a possible D gene (5 bases). Deletions cut 5 bases from V and 0 bases from J, with 7 bases between. The CDR3 extends over 13 amino acids. Germline loops: CDR1 MRHNA, CDR2 SNTAGT. The CDR3 nucleotides are TGTGCCAGCAGTCGACAGTTGAACACTGAAGCTTTCTTT. This codes for CASSRQLNTEAFF.

The genes are TRBV28 and TRBJ1-5; D possibly corresponds to TRBD1 (6 bases). V dropped 6 bases and J dropped 5 bases, with 14 bases sitting between them. Germline CDR1 MDHEN, CDR2 SYDVKM. The CDR3 extends over 14 amino acids. The CDR3 DNA sequence: TGTGCCAGCAGCGACTCAGGGGATTATCAGCCCCAGCATTTT. Protein: CASSDSGDYQPQHF.

The chain links TRBV18 to TRBJ1-1, with D possibly matching TRBD1 (6 bases). V lost 4 bases and J lost 11, with 20 bases in between. The CDR3 sequence is 14 residues long. Germline V gives CDR1 KGHSH, CDR2 LQKENI. Here the CDR3 reads CASSRGRGTEEAFF. The CDR3 DNA is TGTGCCAGCTCACGAGGCAGGGGCACCGAGGAGGCTTTCTTT.

Written as DNA, the CDR3 is TGTGCCAGCAGCGTAACGCGGACTAGCGGGAATGAGCAGTTCTTC. It yields the protein CASSVTRTSGNEQFF. The chain joins TRBV7-2 to TRBJ2-1; 11 nucleotides match TRBD2. Per the germline V gene, CDR1 is SGHTA and CDR2 is FQGNSA. This CDR3 has 15 amino acids. V lost 5 bases and J lost 7; bases outside the gene matches: 7.

The chain employs TRBV18 and TRBJ2-6; 12 bases align to TRBD1. Germline lookup yields CDR1 KGHSH and CDR2 LQKENI. The J segment lost 2 bases and the V segment lost 4 bases, leaving 9 bases of the junction unmatched. CDR3 length: 19 residues. In DNA, the CDR3 is TGTGCCAGCTCACTTGTCGGGACAGGGGGCCATCCTGGGGCCAACGTCCTGACTTTC. This encodes CASSLVGTGGHPGANVLTF.

CDR3 sequence reads: CASSPQPQGLDQPQHF. CDR3 DNA sequence: TGCGCCAGCAGCCCCCAACCTCAGGGGCTCGATCAGCCCCAGCATTTT. The chain recombines TRBV5-1 with TRBJ1-5, with D perhaps matching TRBD1 (6 bases). V gave up 4 bases and J gave up 5 bases, with 19 bases separating them. The V gene's germline CDR1 is SGHRS and CDR2 YFSETQ. This CDR3 has 16 amino acids. The complete variable domain, with remaining parts taken from reference TRBV5-1 and TRBJ1-5, reads KAGVTQTPRYLIKTRGQQVTLSCSPISGHRSVSWYQQTPGQGLQFLFEYFSETQRNKGNFPGRFSGRQFSNSRSEMNVSTLELGDSALYLCASSPQPQGLDQPQHFGDGTRLSIL.

The V and J genes are TRBV20-1 and TRBJ1-5; no clear D. V was cut by 3 bases and J by 11 bases, with 11 bases left in between. Looked up from germline, CDR1 is DFQATT and CDR2 is SNEGSKA (reference sequence). CDR3 length: 11 residues. CDR3 nucleotide sequence: TGCAGTGCTAGTGCCGGGCGGGCCCAGCATTTT. It codes for CSASAGRAQHF.

This clone appeared a single time. The chain combines TRBV5-1 with TRBJ2-4, with D possibly matching TRBD1 (6 bases). Germline-derived CDR1 and CDR2 are SGHRS and YFSETQ. Trimming took off 4 bases at V and 1 base at J, with 12 bases between the two ends. The CDR3 consists of 15 residues. The DNA for the CDR3 is TGCGCCAGCAGCGACCCTAGGGGGGCCAAAAACATTCAGTACTTC. Its protein product is CASSDPRGAKNIQYF.

The rearrangement uses TRBV10-2 and TRBJ1-5; TRBD1 is a possible D gene (5 bases). The CDR3 is 13 residues long. Germline-derived CDR1 and CDR2 are WSHSY and SAAADI. The germline V and J ends were trimmed by 6 bases and 0 bases, with 6 bases remaining between them. The chain's CDR3 is CASRDSSNQPQHF. CDR3 nucleotides: TGCGCCAGCAGAGACAGTAGCAATCAGCCCCAGCATTTT.

In this sample, this clone turned up a few times. V is TRBV5-1 and J is TRBJ1-2; 7 bases match TRBD1. V lost 4 bases, J lost 4 bases, and 4 bases stayed unmatched. From germline, CDR1 is SGHRS and CDR2 YFSETQ. CDR3 length: 13 amino acids. Here the CDR3 reads CASSVGQIYGYTF. The CDR3 DNA reads as TGCGCCAGCAGCGTGGGACAGATCTATGGCTACACCTTC.

This clone has more than one count but fewer than ten. V is TRBV4-1 and J is TRBJ2-6; D is possibly TRBD2 (5 bases). CDR1 and CDR2 from the germline V gene are MGHRA and YSYEKL. With 0 bases removed from V and 4 bases from J, the gap between germline ends came to 10 bases. The CDR3 is 16 amino acids. The CDR3 coding sequence is TGCGCCAGCAGCCAAGATCCAGCGGCAGGGGCCAACGTCCTGACTTTC. This sequence encodes CASSQDPAAGANVLTF.

A single count supports this clone. The rearrangement joins TRBV19 to TRBJ1-3; D may be TRBD1 (5 bases). CDR1 and CDR2 from the germline V gene are LNHDA and SQIVND (reference sequence). The length of the CDR3 is 15 residues. The germline V and J ends were trimmed by 3 bases and 0 bases, with 9 bases remaining between them. CDR3 sequence reads: CASSIDSSSGNTIYF. CDR3 sequence (DNA): TGTGCCAGTAGTATTGACAGCTCCTCTGGAAACACCATATATTTT.

J is TRBJ1-2 and V is TRBV12-3 or TRBV12-4; the D is unclear. The V and J ends lost 5 bases and 6 bases respectively, with 13 bases between them. This CDR3 has 13 amino acids. CDR3: CASSRPTLNGYTF. As DNA, the CDR3 is TGTGCCAGCAGTCGCCCGACATTAAATGGCTACACCTTC.

CDR3 coding DNA: TGTGCCAGCTCACTACGACTAGACCTCTACGAGCAGTACTTC. Translating gives CASSLRLDLYEQYF. The chain uses TRBV18 and TRBJ2-7, with a weak D call TRBD2 (6 bases). Between the trimmed V and J ends, which lost 4 bases and 3 bases, there was a span of 13 bases. The CDR3 loop spans 14 amino acids. The germline V gene has CDR1 KGHSH and CDR2 LQKENI.

This chain connects TRBV18 to TRBJ1-5, with D possibly TRBD1 on 6 matching bases. Trimming stripped 1 base from V and 7 bases from J, with 14 bases between. CDR1 and CDR2 (germline): KGHSH, LQKENI. CDR3 length equals 15 residues. This CDR3 reads CASSPLGGAGQPQHF. DNA for the CDR3: TGTGCCAGCTCACCACTTGGGGGGGCAGGACAGCCCCAGCATTTT.

In this sample, this clone turned up a few times. The rearrangement uses TRBV7-9 and TRBJ1-4; D ambiguous. The CDR3 extends over 11 amino acids. Germline V gene lookup returns CDR1 SEHNR and CDR2 FQNEAQ (reference sequence). The V gene lost 11 bases and the J gene lost 5 bases, with 9 bases spanning the gap. Here the CDR3 reads CAGQQNEKLFF. The CDR3 nucleotides are TGTGCCGGTCAACAAAATGAAAAACTGTTTTTT.

This chain joins TRBV6-6 and TRBJ2-1; tentative D call: TRBD2 (6 bases). Germline V gene sequence: CDR1 MNHNY, CDR2 SVGAGI (reference sequence). The CDR3 is made up of 14 amino acids. With 4 bases removed from V and 7 bases from J, the gap between germline ends came to 14 bases. CDR3 in DNA: TGTGCCAGCAGTTCCCCGTTGGGGAGGAATGAGCAGTTCTTC. Translating gives CASSSPLGRNEQFF.